The present T cell receptor beta chain was sequenced within a study of human T cells and chemical hapten exposure. Study results and limitations: A positive correlation with patch test score was shown by PT1 expanded TCR counts.

TCRdb re-analysed the RACE reads in MiXCR, keeping a single row per CDR3 protein. The sample contains about 190,000 distinct CDR3 sequences, around 25% of which appear only once. The time point here: patch test 3, about 24 weeks after DPC sensitization. As to treatment: therapeutic diphenylcyclopropenone sensitization with weekly scalp DPC. Unfractionated whole blood was the source from which total RNA was extracted. Trimming cost V 5 bases and J 9 bases, with 17 bases left between them. Germline CDR1 MNHEY, CDR2 SMNVEV (reference sequence). This CDR3 spans 14 amino acids. This clonotype has only a few counts. Its cognate antigen is unknown.

Sequencing used whole blood, obtained in connection with sensitization to the hapten diphenylcyclopropenone (DPC). This chain links TRBV27 with TRBJ2-1; D gene ambiguous. The origin of this receptor is a woman aged 40 to 55 with alopecia areata. Some clones in this sample may be carry-over from other donors' samples. In DNA, the CDR3 is TGTGCCAGCAGTCCCCCGGACGGATCCAGTGAGCAGTTCTTC. Protein: CASSPPDGSSEQFF.